A single sample gave rise to the 25 T cell receptor beta chains below, sequenced in a study of cytomegalovirus exposure and HLA in healthy donors. The PCR employed 60 Vbeta primers together with 13 Jbeta primers. Method: immunoSEQ multiplex PCR; TCRdb's copy keeps in-frame clones and lacks some. The sample gives about 140,000 clones, about 86% of which show up once; around 4.5% is in the top ten. The sample was PBMCs. These receptors all come from a man aged 35-49 years in good health and CMV-seropositive.

The rearrangement links TRBV29-1 to TRBJ1-3, with D hard to call. Germline CDR1 reads SQVTM; CDR2 reads ANQGSEA. V lost 4 bases, J lost 0 bases, and 10 bases lay in between. The CDR3 has 14 residues. CDR3 amino acids: CSVVAGLSGNTIYF. The CDR3 DNA is TGCAGCGTTGTAGCGGGTCTCTCTGGAAACACCATATATTTT.

The genes are TRBV7-8 and TRBJ1-1; D may be TRBD1 (6 bases). Germline CDR1 reads SGHVS; CDR2 reads FQNEAQ. Trimming shortened V by 5 bases and J by 0 bases, and 13 bases separated the two germline ends. The CDR3 extends over 15 amino acids. The CDR3 reads CASSDPGHLNTEAFF. CDR3 nucleotide sequence: TGTGCCAGCAGCGATCCGGGACATTTGAACACTGAAGCTTTCTTT.

The chain employs TRBV14 and TRBJ1-3; possibly TRBD1 for D (6 bases). The V gene lost 1 base and the J gene lost 2 bases, with 12 bases spanning the gap. The germline V gene encodes CDR1 SGHDN and CDR2 FVKESK. This CDR3 spans 16 amino acids. CDR3 amino acids: CASSQGLRTAGNTIYF. The DNA for the CDR3 is TGTGCCAGCAGCCAAGGACTTCGGACAGCTGGAAACACCATATATTTT.

CDR3 sequence (DNA): TGTGCCAGCAGCTTTCAGGGGGCCAGCACAGATACGCAGTATTTT. It yields the protein CASSFQGASTDTQYF. The chain uses TRBV9 and TRBJ2-3; 8 bases align to TRBD1. Germline CDR1 reads SGDLS; CDR2 reads YYNGEE. This CDR3 is 15 amino acids long. J lost 0 bases, V lost 4 bases, and 4 bases had no gene match.

J is TRBJ2-1 and V is TRBV5-6; D is unclear. This CDR3 has 11 amino acids. Per germline, CDR1 SGHDT and CDR2 YYEEEE. V was clipped by 2 bases and J by 8 bases, with 5 bases between them. In DNA, the CDR3 is TGTGCCAGCAGCTTAATAGATGAGCAGTTCTTC. It codes for CASSLIDEQFF.

The chain joins TRBV27 to TRBJ2-7; D may be TRBD1 (6 bases). The CDR3 sequence is 13 residues long. V dropped 5 bases and J dropped 2 bases, with 10 bases sitting between them. Germline-derived CDR1 and CDR2 are MNHEY and SMNVEV (reference sequence). This CDR3 is CASSLRQAYEQYF. In nucleotides, the CDR3 is TGTGCCAGCAGTCTCCGACAGGCCTACGAGCAGTACTTC.

The rearrangement joins TRBV4-1 to TRBJ2-7, with D perhaps TRBD2 (5 bases). The CDR3 is 14 residues long. The germline CDR1 and CDR2 sequences are MGHRA and YSYEKL. Trimming removed 4 bases at V and 2 bases at J, with 12 bases between. The CDR3 sequence is CASSPRTGTYEQYF. For the CDR3, the DNA is TGCGCCAGCAGCCCAAGGACGGGAACCTACGAGCAGTACTTC.

The J gene is TRBJ2-5, the V gene TRBV21-1; the table's D call, TRBD1, has no DNA check behind it. TRBV21-1 constitutes a pseudogene. This CDR3 region has 15 residues. CDR3 in amino acids: CASSKWKGFQETQYF. CDR3 coding DNA: TGTGCCAGCAGCAAATGGAAGGGGTTCCAAGAGACCCAGTACTTC.

This rearrangement joins TRBV6-6 to TRBJ2-2, with D possibly matching TRBD2 (5 bases). This CDR3 region has 14 residues. Trimming cost V 0 bases and J 4 bases, with 6 bases left between them. Per the germline V gene, CDR1 is MNHNY and CDR2 is SVGAGI (reference sequence). The CDR3 reads CASSYSEGTGELFF. In DNA form, the CDR3 reads TGTGCCAGCAGTTACTCTGAGGGCACCGGGGAGCTGTTTTTT.

The chain is built from TRBV18 and TRBJ1-5, with D maybe TRBD1 (6 bases). The V gene's germline CDR1 is KGHSH and CDR2 LQKENI. This CDR3 comprises 14 residues. Trimming shortened V by 5 bases and J by 3 bases, and 11 bases separated the two germline ends. The CDR3 spells CASSGGHPNQPQHF. In nucleotides, the CDR3 is TGTGCCAGCTCAGGGGGACACCCCAATCAGCCCCAGCATTTT.

The genes are TRBV5-1 and TRBJ2-2; perhaps TRBD1 as D (5 bases). The CDR3 is 14 residues long. V lost 4 bases to trimming and J lost 5 bases, with 12 bases between them. The germline CDR1 and CDR2 sequences are SGHRS and YFSETQ. CDR3 in amino acids: CASSLGARTGELFF. Here the CDR3 DNA reads TGCGCCAGCAGCCTAGGGGCGAGGACCGGGGAGCTGTTTTTT.

The chain is built from TRBV27 and TRBJ2-3, with unresolved D. Between the trimmed V and J ends, which lost 3 bases and 2 bases, there was a span of 6 bases. The CDR3 has 13 residues. Germline CDR1 is MNHEY and CDR2 is SMNVEV (reference sequence). CDR3 protein: CASSFIVTDTQYF. The DNA for the CDR3 is TGTGCCAGCAGTTTTATAGTCACAGATACGCAGTATTTT.

The rearrangement links TRBV5-1 to TRBJ2-2; D uncertain. The CDR3 is 14 amino acids. V lost 0 bases, J lost 5 bases, and 8 bases lay in between. Germline lookup yields CDR1 SGHRS and CDR2 YFSETQ. The CDR3 spells CASSLAPGTGELFF. The CDR3 bases are TGCGCCAGCAGCTTGGCCCCGGGTACCGGGGAGCTGTTTTTT. Combining the CDR3 with reference TRBV5-1 and TRBJ2-2 gives the whole variable domain KAGVTQTPRYLIKTRGQQVTLSCSPISGHRSVSWYQQTPGQGLQFLFEYFSETQRNKGNFPGRFSGRQFSNSRSEMNVSTLELGDSALYLCASSLAPGTGELFFGEGSRLTVL.

This chain connects TRBV30 to TRBJ2-5; 13 nucleotides agree with TRBD2. The junction had 6 bases not matched to a gene; V was cut back by 0 bases and J by 5 bases. The CDR3 has 16 amino acids. The germline gives CDR1 GTSNPN, CDR2 SVGIG (reference sequence). The CDR3 nucleotides read TGTGCCTGGAGTGTCCCGGGACTAGCGGGGAGGGAGACCCAGTACTTC. Encoded protein: CAWSVPGLAGRETQYF.

This chain links TRBV13 with TRBJ1-2; 8 bases agree with TRBD1. Germline-derived CDR1 and CDR2 are PRHDT and FYEKMQ (reference sequence). The CDR3 is made up of 13 amino acids. V trimming: 6 bases; J trimming: 4 bases; junction bases outside the gene matches: 4. CDR3 nucleotide sequence: TGTGCCAGCAGGAAGACAGGGGCCTATGGCTACACCTTC. Translating gives CASRKTGAYGYTF.

This chain uses TRBV29-1 with TRBJ2-7; D is possibly TRBD1 (5 bases). The germline V and J ends were trimmed by 3 bases and 6 bases, with 9 bases remaining between them. This CDR3 spans 11 amino acids. The germline CDR1 and CDR2 sequences are SQVTM and ANQGSEA. CDR3 amino acids: CSVESGPEQYF. The CDR3 DNA reads TGCAGCGTTGAGTCAGGGCCCGAGCAGTACTTC.

CDR3 DNA: TGCAGCGTTGAGGCGGCCGCAACTAATGAAAAACTGTTTTTT. Translated, it gives CSVEAAATNEKLFF. The chain employs TRBV29-1 and TRBJ1-4; D unresolved. The CDR3 is 14 amino acids. V dropped 3 bases and J dropped 0 bases, with 8 bases sitting between them. CDR1 is SQVTM and CDR2 is ANQGSEA in the germline V gene.

This rearrangement joins TRBV4-1 to TRBJ1-2; the D gene is possibly TRBD1 (5 bases). This CDR3 is built from 15 residues. The V end lost 2 bases, the J end lost 0 bases, and 10 bases lay between the germline ends. The germline V gene has CDR1 MGHRA and CDR2 YSYEKL. The CDR3 DNA sequence: TGCGCCAGCAGCCAATTCACAGGAGCTAACTATGGCTACACCTTC. This encodes CASSQFTGANYGYTF.

The chain is built from TRBV29-1 and TRBJ1-2; 7 nucleotides align to TRBD1. The CDR3 sequence is 15 residues long. Germline CDR1 and CDR2: SQVTM and ANQGSEA. Trimming at V came to 4 bases and at J to 4 bases, leaving 12 bases not matched to a gene. CDR3 nucleotides: TGCAGCGTTGCCGAACTTAACAGGGGTACCTATGGCTACACCTTC. Amino acids: CSVAELNRGTYGYTF.

The chain is built from TRBV2 and TRBJ1-2; TRBD1 matches 10 bases. The CDR3 consists of 14 residues. The germline gives CDR1 SNHLY, CDR2 FYNNEI. Trimming removed 5 bases from V and 7 bases from J; junction bases left unmatched: 7. The CDR3 DNA is TGTGCCAGCAGTCCCGGGACAGGGGAGAGTGGCTACACCTTC. Translated, it gives CASSPGTGESGYTF.

The V and J genes are TRBV5-1 and TRBJ2-7, with a weak D call TRBD1 (5 bases). The ends were cut back, 5 bases at V and 2 bases at J, with 11 bases in the middle. In germline, CDR1 is SGHRS, CDR2 YFSETQ. This CDR3 is 13 amino acids long. The CDR3 DNA sequence: TGCGCCAGCAGTCCCACAGGAGCCTACGAGCAGTACTTC. This sequence encodes CASSPTGAYEQYF. Full variable domain (outside the CDR3, taken from reference TRBV5-1 and TRBJ2-7): KAGVTQTPRYLIKTRGQQVTLSCSPISGHRSVSWYQQTPGQGLQFLFEYFSETQRNKGNFPGRFSGRQFSNSRSEMNVSTLELGDSALYLCASSPTGAYEQYFGPGTRLTVT.

In this sample, this clone turned up once. The genes are TRBV6-1 and TRBJ1-5; 8 bases match TRBD1. V trimming: 5 bases; J trimming: 11 bases; junction bases outside the gene matches: 11. Per the germline V gene, CDR1 is MNHNS and CDR2 is SASEGT. The CDR3 runs 14 residues. CDR3 nucleotide sequence: TGTGCCAGCAGTCCCCAGGTTCAGGGGGCAGCCCAGCATTTT. This gives the protein CASSPQVQGAAQHF.

The chain employs TRBV6-1 and TRBJ1-1, with a tentative D call TRBD1 (6 bases). Between the trimmed V and J ends, which lost 2 bases and 0 bases, there was a span of 7 bases. The germline gives CDR1 MNHNS, CDR2 SASEGT. This CDR3 has 14 amino acids. CDR3 amino acids: CASSEQGMNTEAFF. Written as DNA, the CDR3 is TGTGCCAGCAGTGAACAGGGGATGAACACTGAAGCTTTCTTT.

This clone came up a few times. The chain carries TRBV19 and TRBJ2-1; D is perhaps TRBD2 (5 bases). Germline V lookup: CDR1 LNHDA, CDR2 SQIVND (reference sequence). V was shortened by 5 bases and J by 0 bases, with 11 bases between the two germline ends. The CDR3 is 15 amino acids. CDR3 protein: CASSFEGSSYNEQFF. In DNA, the CDR3 is TGTGCCAGTAGTTTTGAGGGATCCTCCTACAATGAGCAGTTCTTC. Complete variable domain (other parts from reference TRBV19 and TRBJ2-1): DGGITQSPKYLFRKEGQNVTLSCEQNLNHDAMYWYRQDPGQGLRLIYYSQIVNDFQKGDIAEGYSVSREKKESFPLTVTSAQKNPTAFYLCASSFEGSSYNEQFFGPGTRLTVL.

The rearrangement uses TRBV2 and TRBJ2-1; D uncertain. Per the germline V gene, CDR1 is SNHLY and CDR2 is FYNNEI. The ends were cut back, 4 bases at V and 8 bases at J, with 18 bases in the middle. The CDR3 is 15 residues long. The CDR3 here is CASSGGFSKIDEQFF. CDR3 DNA sequence: TGTGCCAGCAGTGGTGGCTTCTCAAAAATCGATGAGCAGTTCTTC.